Presented here are 14 T cell receptor beta chains from one specimen sequenced in a study of Ad26.COV2.S vaccination and SARS-CoV-2 variants. Treatment reported: roughly 19 received Ad26.COV2.S at low or high dose, single or two shots; about 5 received placebo; per-sample allocation not given. Sampling was performed 63 days after the first vaccine or placebo injection. The repertoire was sequenced with immunoSEQ multiplex PCR; TCRdb's copy has only in-frame clones and lacks some. The data hold roughly 300,000 clones, with 88% observed a single time. Sequences were derived from peripheral blood, sampled in a trial of Ad26.COV2.S vaccine versus placebo. Receptor source: a person aged 18 to 65 who received the Ad26.COV2.S COVID-19 vaccine or a placebo.

The chain has TRBV14 and TRBJ2-5, with 9 nucleotides matching TRBD1. In germline, CDR1 is SGHDN, CDR2 FVKESK. This CDR3 contains 15 residues. The ends lost 6 bases at V and 4 bases at J; junction bases unmatched: 9. The CDR3, as DNA: TGTGCCAGCAGTCCCCGGGACAGGGTTGGAGAGACCCAGTACTTC. It specifies CASSPRDRVGETQYF.

CDR3 nucleotides: TGTGCCACCAGCAGAGATGTGGCGACGGGGGCACGAGGTGGCTACACCTTC. This gives the protein CATSRDVATGARGGYTF. The chain recombines TRBV15 with TRBJ1-2; TRBD1 might be the D (6 bases). V was cut by 0 bases and J by 7 bases, with 21 bases left in between. This CDR3 is 17 amino acids long. Germline lookup yields CDR1 LNHNV and CDR2 YYDKDF (reference sequence).

This clone was observed once. The chain employs TRBV2 and TRBJ2-5; perhaps TRBD2 as D (5 bases). CDR1 is SNHLY, CDR2 FYNNEI, per germline. The CDR3 is 12 amino acids. Trimming took off 7 bases at V and 5 bases at J, with 11 bases between the two ends. The CDR3 DNA reads TGTGCCAGCACTGGAGGCGGGGAGACCCAGTACTTC. Its protein product is CASTGGGETQYF.

Remarks on this clone: Additional DNA sequences in this sample encode the identical CDR3. This sequence joins TRBV30 and TRBJ1-5; 7 bases agree with TRBD1. This CDR3 region has 13 residues. The junction had 0 bases not matched to a gene; V was cut back by 2 bases and J by 2 bases. CDR1 and CDR2 from the germline V gene are GTSNPN and SVGIG (reference sequence). Here the CDR3 DNA reads TGTGCCTGGAGTCAGGGGGGCAATCAGCCCCAGCATTTT. This encodes CAWSQGGNQPQHF.

The genes are TRBV30 and TRBJ1-5, with D tentatively TRBD1 (5 bases). The CDR3 is 11 residues long. V was pared by 0 bases and J by 8 bases, with 5 bases between. Germline V lookup: CDR1 GTSNPN, CDR2 SVGIG (reference sequence). The CDR3 reads CAWSVGEPQHF. CDR3 nucleotides: TGTGCCTGGAGTGTAGGGGAGCCCCAGCATTTT.

This chain joins TRBV6-2 or TRBV6-3 and TRBJ2-2; 9 bases align to TRBD1. Germline CDR1 MNHEY, CDR2 SVGEGT. The CDR3 is 17 amino acids. Unmatched junction bases numbered 7, after V lost 2 bases and J lost 3 bases. CDR3: CASSYRITGGHTGELFF. The CDR3 bases are TGTGCCAGCAGTTACCGAATTACAGGGGGCCACACCGGGGAGCTGTTTTTT.

V usage is TRBV6-2 or TRBV6-3 and J usage is TRBJ1-1, with D unresolved. V lost 2 bases to trimming and J lost 0 bases, with 16 bases between them. This CDR3 contains 17 residues. From germline, CDR1 is MNHEY and CDR2 SVGEGT. In DNA form, the CDR3 reads TGTGCCAGCAGTTACCAGGCGTACAGTTTAATGAACACTGAAGCTTTCTTT. It codes for CASSYQAYSLMNTEAFF.

The rearrangement uses TRBV6-5 and TRBJ2-3; TRBD2 agrees at 7 bases. Germline values: CDR1 MNHEY, CDR2 SVGAGI. The CDR3 consists of 12 residues. Trimming removed 10 bases from V and 5 bases from J; junction bases left unmatched: 6. The CDR3 coding sequence is TGTGCCACCTCGCGGGGGATAGATACGCAGTATTTT. It yields the protein CATSRGIDTQYF.

The chain couples TRBV6-5 to TRBJ1-1, with TRBD1 as a possible D gene (5 bases). The length of the CDR3 is 15 residues. V shed 1 base and J shed 3 bases, with 12 bases lying between them. The germline V gene encodes CDR1 MNHEY and CDR2 SVGAGI. CDR3 protein: CASSYYGARDTEAFF. CDR3 coding DNA: TGTGCCAGCAGTTACTATGGGGCCCGCGACACTGAAGCTTTCTTT.

The V call is TRBV29-1, the J call TRBJ2-2; 8 positions match TRBD1. The length of the CDR3 is 12 residues. CDR1 SQVTM and CDR2 ANQGSEA come from the germline V gene. With 5 bases clipped from V and 7 bases from J, the junction kept 3 bases outside the gene matches. In nucleotides, the CDR3 is TGCAGCGTTACAGGGGGATACGGGGAGCTGTTTTTT. Translated, it gives CSVTGGYGELFF.

The CDR3 spells CASSPRTGFEQYF. The DNA of the CDR3 is TGTGCCAGCAGCCCTCGGACAGGGTTCGAGCAGTACTTC. The chain couples TRBV3-1 (or the pseudogene TRBV3-2) to TRBJ2-7; TRBD1 matches at 8 bases. CDR1 and CDR2 (germline): LGHDT, YNNKEL (reference sequence). The CDR3 totals 13 residues. J was trimmed by 6 bases and V by 4 bases; bases with no gene match: 5.

The chain has TRBV10-2 and TRBJ2-5; D call uncertain. V lost 8 bases and J lost 2, with 3 bases in between. The CDR3 consists of 10 residues. Germline loops: CDR1 WSHSY, CDR2 SAAADI. This CDR3 reads CASGQETQYF. CDR3 coding DNA: TGCGCCAGCGGTCAAGAGACCCAGTACTTC.

V and J are TRBV4-1 and TRBJ1-2; the D gene is possibly TRBD1 (6 bases). The ends were cut back, 4 bases at V and 7 bases at J, with 13 bases in the middle. Germline CDR1 and CDR2: MGHRA and YSYEKL. This CDR3 spans 13 amino acids. The CDR3 DNA reads as TGCGCCAGCAGCCTCGAAGGGGGGAGTGGCTACACCTTC. It encodes CASSLEGGSGYTF.

The chain recombines TRBV9 with TRBJ2-1; D not resolved. V lost 3 bases, J lost 0 bases, and 13 bases lay in between. Germline V gene data show CDR1 as SGDLS and CDR2 as YYNGEE. This CDR3 is built from 16 residues. CDR3 DNA sequence: TGTGCCAGCAGCGCAGGTATGGCGAGCTCCTACAATGAGCAGTTCTTC. Amino acids: CASSAGMASSYNEQFF.